What follows are 32 T cell receptor beta chains derived from one specimen sequenced in a study of regulatory T cells in long-lasting Graves disease. Assembly of TCR beta libraries relied on iRepertoire HTBI primers together with Arm-PCR of CDR3 regions. MiXCR, run by TCRdb on the multiplex PCR reads, gives a single entry per CDR3 protein. The table shows about 440,000 distinct CDR3 sequences, with about 16% occurring only once. Time point reported: newly diagnosed GD, antithyroid drugs for less than 3 months. Extracted PBMC RNA gave rise to the TCR library. These data also formed part of another study, on T cells in Graves' hyperthyroidism and ophthalmopathy.

The source was peripheral blood mononuclear cells (PBMCs), collected at new diagnosis, from a patient treated with antithyroid drugs. The receptors stem from a woman under 30 with Graves disease.

V is TRBV25-1 and J is TRBJ2-3; 11 positions agree with TRBD2. CDR1 MGHDK and CDR2 SYGVNS come from the germline V gene. The CDR3 length is 16 residues. Losses at the gene ends were 6 bases for V and 2 bases for J; bases not matched to a gene: 7. This chain's CDR3 is CASRAQTSGATDTQYF. The CDR3 nucleotides read TGTGCCAGCAGAGCTCAGACTAGCGGGGCCACAGATACGCAGTATTTT.

The genes are TRBV28 and TRBJ1-2, with unresolved D. Germline V gene sequence: CDR1 MDHEN, CDR2 SYDVKM. Trimming stripped 5 bases from V and 8 bases from J, with 12 bases between. The CDR3 consists of 12 residues. As DNA, the CDR3 is TGTGCCAGCAGTCTCGGCCGTAGCGGCTACACCTTC. Its translation: CASSLGRSGYTF.

In its sample, this clonotype was seen many times. V usage is TRBV10-3 and J usage is TRBJ1-6; 8 nucleotides agree with TRBD1. This CDR3 comprises 13 residues. CDR1 and CDR2 (germline): ENHRY, SYGVKD. V was clipped by 10 bases and J by 10 bases; unmatched bases: 9. In nucleotides, the CDR3 is TGTGCCACCTCTACAGGGGGGGACTCACCCCTCCACTTT. Translated, it gives CATSTGGDSPLHF.

The chain recombines TRBV2 with TRBJ2-2, with TRBD2 identical over 8 bases. Germline assignment: CDR1 SNHLY and CDR2 FYNNEI. The CDR3 runs 13 residues. The junction had 2 bases not matched to a gene; V was cut back by 6 bases and J by 5 bases. The CDR3, as DNA: TGTGCCAGCAGCGCTAGCGGGACCGGGGAGCTGTTTTTT. Amino acids: CASSASGTGELFF.

The V call is TRBV28, the J call TRBJ1-4; tentative D call: TRBD1 (5 bases). CDR3 length: 11 amino acids. The V end was cut by 11 bases, the J end by 8 bases, with 12 bases between. Looked up from germline, CDR1 is MDHEN and CDR2 is SYDVKM. CDR3 nucleotide sequence: TGTGCCCCGGGGCTAGGGGAAAAACTGTTTTTT. Amino acid sequence: CAPGLGEKLFF.

This clonotype was detected only a few times. The chain combines TRBV27 with TRBJ1-1; D ambiguous. The CDR3 sequence is 14 residues long. V was trimmed by 6 bases and J by 2 bases, leaving 13 bases between them. Germline V lookup: CDR1 MNHEY, CDR2 SMNVEV (reference sequence). Here the CDR3 reads CASRLLDVNTEAFF. In DNA form, the CDR3 reads TGTGCCAGCAGACTGTTGGACGTCAACACTGAAGCTTTCTTT.

The chain carries TRBV7-2 and TRBJ2-1; D is possibly TRBD1 (5 bases). CDR1 and CDR2 from the germline V gene are SGHTA and FQGNSA. This CDR3 spans 15 amino acids. V gave up 0 bases and J gave up 4 bases, with 10 bases separating them. In DNA form, the CDR3 reads TGTGCCAGCAGCTTAGCGAATACAGGTTACAATGAGCAGTTCTTC. As protein: CASSLANTGYNEQFF.

The chain couples TRBV4-1 to TRBJ2-2, with D perhaps matching TRBD1 (6 bases). Trimming left V 4 bases short and J 4 bases short, with 19 bases between. Per the germline V gene, CDR1 is MGHRA and CDR2 is YSYEKL. The CDR3 runs 17 residues. The CDR3 DNA sequence: TGCGCCAGCAGCCTAAAGGGGGATAGGGTATTCACCGGGGAGCTGTTTTTT. It yields the protein CASSLKGDRVFTGELFF.

This clonotype came up many times. The gene calls are TRBV12-3 or TRBV12-4 and TRBJ2-1; D is perhaps TRBD2 (6 bases). With 2 bases removed from V and 2 bases from J, the gap between germline ends came to 7 bases. This CDR3 region has 14 residues. The CDR3 reads CASSLLAPYNEQFF. The CDR3 region has the DNA TGTGCCAGCAGTTTACTAGCGCCCTACAATGAGCAGTTCTTC.

This clonotype was observed many times. The chain carries TRBV20-1 and TRBJ1-1, with TRBD1 as a possible D gene (5 bases). The CDR3 consists of 14 residues. Germline V CDR1 and CDR2: DFQATT, SNEGSKA (reference sequence). Trimming left V 5 bases short and J 11 bases short, with 24 bases between. CDR3 coding DNA: TGCAGTGCTCAGACCTCAGGGATACCCCGTTGGGCTTTCTTT. Protein: CSAQTSGIPRWAFF.

This clonotype was observed a handful of times. This chain uses TRBV7-3 with TRBJ1-4; no reliable D call. Germline loops: CDR1 SGHTA, CDR2 FQGTGA. This CDR3 is 12 amino acids long. Trimming removed 2 bases from V and 8 bases from J, with 6 bases in between. In DNA form, the CDR3 reads TGTGCCAGCAGCTTAGGGAGGGAAAAACTGTTTTTT. Translation gives CASSLGREKLFF.

The chain links TRBV27 to TRBJ2-6; D is undetermined. Germline CDR1 reads MNHEY; CDR2 reads SMNVEV (reference sequence). The CDR3 length is 15 residues. The V and J ends lost 5 bases and 0 bases respectively, with 8 bases between them. In nucleotides, the CDR3 is TGTGCCAGCAGTACCCTATCCTCTGGGGCCAACGTCCTGACTTTC. It specifies CASSTLSSGANVLTF.

This clonotype was found many times. The chain is built from TRBV11-3 and TRBJ2-3; the D is unclear. Germline CDR1 SGHNT, CDR2 YENEEA. This CDR3 is built from 15 residues. The V end lost 1 base, the J end lost 0 bases, and 8 bases lay between the germline ends. The CDR3 is CASSLAVMSTDTQYF. CDR3 DNA: TGTGCCAGCAGCTTAGCCGTAATGAGCACAGATACGCAGTATTTT. The full variable domain, its missing parts supplied by reference TRBV11-3 and TRBJ2-3, is EAGVVQSPRYKIIEKKQPVAFWCNPISGHNTLYWYLQNLGQGPELLIRYENEEAVDDSQLPKDRFSAERLKGVDSTLKIQPAELGDSAVYLCASSLAVMSTDTQYFGPGTRLTVL.

In its sample, this clonotype was seen many times. The chain combines TRBV28 with TRBJ2-7; D is perhaps TRBD1 or TRBD2 (5 bases each). V was clipped by 10 bases and J by 6 bases, with 19 bases between them. Germline loops: CDR1 MDHEN, CDR2 SYDVKM. This CDR3 region has 13 residues. CDR3 protein: CATTPWGSSEQYF. The CDR3, as DNA: TGTGCCACCACCCCGTGGGGGAGTTCCGAGCAGTACTTC.

In this sample, this clonotype turned up a few times. V usage is TRBV11-2 and J usage is TRBJ2-1, with 16 bases that match TRBD2. With 5 bases clipped from V and 8 bases from J, the junction kept 18 bases outside the gene matches. Per the germline V gene, CDR1 is SGHAT and CDR2 is FQNNGV. The CDR3 runs 20 residues. CDR3 DNA: TGTGCCAGCAGCGACGACGGGACTAGCGGGAGGGCCAGTGGGGGGTATGAGCAGTTCTTC. It specifies CASSDDGTSGRASGGYEQFF. The variable domain in full, with the rest retrieved from reference TRBV11-2 and TRBJ2-1, is EAGVAQSPRYKIIEKRQSVAFWCNPISGHATLYWYQQILGQGPKLLIQFQNNGVVDDSQLPKDRFSAERLKGVDSTLKIQPAKLEDSAVYLCASSDDGTSGRASGGYEQFFGPGTRLTVL.

The rearrangement links TRBV6-4 to TRBJ1-1; no clear D gene. The ends were cut back, 2 bases at V and 4 bases at J, with 11 bases in the middle. The CDR3 loop spans 14 amino acids. Germline values: CDR1 MRHNA, CDR2 SNTAGT. Here the CDR3 DNA reads TGTGCCAGCAGTGACGGTGGGGATAGCACTGAAGCTTTCTTT. This encodes CASSDGGDSTEAFF.

This clonotype was seen only a few times. This rearrangement joins TRBV29-1 to TRBJ2-5; 11 bases map to TRBD2. Germline assignment: CDR1 SQVTM and CDR2 ANQGSEA. V trimming: 7 bases; J trimming: 1 base; junction bases outside the gene matches: 11. The CDR3 has 16 amino acids. This CDR3 is CSGEQGTSGPQETQYF. The CDR3 DNA sequence: TGCAGCGGAGAGCAGGGGACTAGCGGACCCCAAGAGACCCAGTACTTC.

The chain employs TRBV5-1 and TRBJ1-4, with D perhaps matching TRBD1 (6 bases). Trimming removed 0 bases from V and 8 bases from J, with 17 bases in between. The germline V gene encodes CDR1 SGHRS and CDR2 YFSETQ. The CDR3 length is 16 residues. CDR3 coding DNA: TGCGCCAGCAGCTTGGCCGCGTTTCAGAGGGGGGAAAAACTGTTTTTT. Translating gives CASSLAAFQRGEKLFF.

The V and J genes are TRBV10-3 and TRBJ1-4, with D uncertain. Trimming removed 0 bases from V and 7 bases from J, with 15 bases in between. The germline V gene encodes CDR1 ENHRY and CDR2 SYGVKD. The CDR3 is made up of 16 amino acids. The DNA of the CDR3 is TGTGCCATCAGTGAGTCGGAATTGGGGAGGAGTGAAAAACTGTTTTTT. As protein: CAISESELGRSEKLFF.

Many counts were recorded for this clonotype. The rearrangement joins TRBV28 to TRBJ2-5, with D maybe TRBD1 (5 bases). V gave up 4 bases and J gave up 2 bases, with 14 bases separating them. The germline V gene encodes CDR1 MDHEN and CDR2 SYDVKM. This CDR3 has 15 amino acids. The CDR3 nucleotides read TGTGCCAGCAGTTCGGTGTTAGGGGTACAAGAGACCCAGTACTTC. Amino acids: CASSSVLGVQETQYF.

This clonotype was observed at least ten times. The V call is TRBV4-1, the J call TRBJ2-1; 10 nucleotides line up with TRBD2. Germline values: CDR1 MGHRA, CDR2 YSYEKL. The trim removed 5 bases at V and 6 bases at J, leaving 4 bases unmatched. The CDR3 has 14 residues. CDR3 sequence: CASSLRTSGNEQFF. The CDR3 DNA reads as TGCGCCAGCAGCTTGAGGACTAGCGGCAATGAGCAGTTCTTC.

This chain joins TRBV10-3 and TRBJ2-1; TRBD2 aligns across 9 bases. The germline V gene encodes CDR1 ENHRY and CDR2 SYGVKD. With V trimmed by 6 bases and J by 8 bases, 11 bases remained unmatched. This CDR3 comprises 15 residues. The CDR3 nucleotides are TGTGCCATCAGCGTCCTGGCTAGCGGGAACGATGAGCAGTTCTTC. Translating it yields CAISVLASGNDEQFF.

In this sample, this clonotype turned up many times. This sequence joins TRBV2 and TRBJ2-1; 12 bases agree with TRBD2. The CDR3 covers 16 residues. The V and J ends lost 8 bases and 7 bases, in that order; junction bases with no gene match: 12. CDR1 is SNHLY, CDR2 FYNNEI, per germline. The CDR3: CASWRLAGGPGNEQFF. The CDR3 DNA reads as TGTGCCAGCTGGCGGCTAGCGGGAGGGCCGGGGAATGAGCAGTTCTTC.

In this sample, this clonotype turned up a few times. The chain employs TRBV20-1 and TRBJ2-7; D is unresolved. Germline CDR1 and CDR2: DFQATT and SNEGSKA (reference sequence). The CDR3 is 16 residues long. The V gene lost 3 bases and the J gene lost 3 bases, with 21 bases spanning the gap. The CDR3 DNA is TGCAGTGCTAGGGGGATTATAGTATCCCCAATCTACGAGCAGTACTTC. It specifies CSARGIIVSPIYEQYF.

This clonotype was found many times. The chain uses TRBV3-1 and TRBJ2-3; D might be TRBD2 (6 bases). Trimming shortened V by 0 bases and J by 1 base, and 17 bases separated the two germline ends. CDR3 length: 18 amino acids. Germline CDR1 LGHDT, CDR2 YNNKEL (reference sequence). CDR3 in amino acids: CASSQEAPLSSGTDTQYF. The DNA of the CDR3 is TGTGCCAGCAGCCAAGAAGCCCCTCTTTCTAGCGGCACAGATACGCAGTATTTT.

In this sample, this clonotype turned up a few times. The chain couples TRBV7-9 to TRBJ2-1; D uncertain. With 3 bases removed from V and 5 bases from J, the gap between germline ends came to 11 bases. The CDR3 covers 14 residues. Per germline, CDR1 SEHNR and CDR2 FQNEAQ (reference sequence). The CDR3 is CASSFPGTHNEQFF. The DNA for the CDR3 is TGTGCCAGCAGCTTCCCCGGCACACACAATGAGCAGTTCTTC.

This clonotype has a count of ten or more. The chain is built from TRBV28 and TRBJ2-7, with TRBD1 as a possible D gene (5 bases). V was pared by 2 bases and J by 7 bases, with 12 bases between. The V gene's germline CDR1 is MDHEN and CDR2 SYDVKM. This CDR3 region has 13 residues. The CDR3 DNA follows: TGTGCCAGCAGTTTAATCAGGGCGAGTGAGCAGTACTTC. This gives the protein CASSLIRASEQYF.

The rearrangement joins TRBV6-1 to TRBJ1-5, with D unclear. Between the trimmed V and J ends, which lost 5 bases and 6 bases, there was a span of 11 bases. Germline V gene lookup returns CDR1 MNHNS and CDR2 SASEGT. The CDR3 runs 13 residues. This CDR3 is CASSHPRVQPQHF. The CDR3 bases are TGTGCCAGCAGTCACCCTAGGGTTCAGCCCCAGCATTTT.

This clonotype was counted a few times. V and J are TRBV7-2 and TRBJ2-1; 10 nucleotides line up with TRBD2. With V trimmed by 2 bases and J by 8 bases, 6 bases remained unmatched. Germline V gene lookup returns CDR1 SGHTA and CDR2 FQGNSA. This CDR3 contains 15 residues. The chain's CDR3 is CASSLSSGSLYEQFF. The CDR3, as DNA: TGTGCCAGCAGCTTATCTAGCGGGAGTCTCTATGAGCAGTTCTTC.

This clonotype was observed a handful of times. The chain couples TRBV10-1 to TRBJ2-4; D uncertain. Per germline, CDR1 WNHNN and CDR2 SYGVQD (reference sequence). The CDR3 sequence is 14 residues long. The V and J ends lost 3 bases and 1 base respectively, with 7 bases between them. The CDR3 loop reads CASSDRIAKNIQYF. In DNA, the CDR3 is TGCGCCAGCAGTGATCGTATTGCCAAAAACATTCAGTACTTC.

V gene TRBV20-1 combines with J gene TRBJ2-3; no clear D gene. CDR1 and CDR2 (germline): DFQATT, SNEGSKA (reference sequence). The CDR3 spans 14 residues. The ends were cut back, 2 bases at V and 0 bases at J, with 9 bases in the middle. The DNA for the CDR3 is TGCAGTGCTAGACAAACAGTAAGCACAGATACGCAGTATTTT. Translated: CSARQTVSTDTQYF.

This clonotype was picked up many times. The chain carries TRBV12-3 or TRBV12-4 and TRBJ1-1; D uncertain. The CDR3 length is 16 residues. Trimming pared 3 bases from V and 2 bases from J, leaving 16 bases between. The CDR3 is CASSFIKGSLNTEAFF. CDR3 nucleotide sequence: TGTGCCAGCAGTTTTATTAAGGGCAGCCTAAACACTGAAGCTTTCTTT.